Shown below are 8 T cell receptor beta chains from a single sample sequenced in a study of cytomegalovirus exposure and HLA in healthy donors (dated by TCRdb to 2016 to 2017). The library relied on the immunoSEQ multiplex PCR assay. The multiplex PCR relied on a mix of 60 forward primers for TCR Vbeta segments and 13 reverse primers for TCR Jbeta segments. TCRdb re-hosts the immuneACCESS table, in-frame sequences only. Its copies lack some clones; in the studies checked, an unresolved V gene accounts for under half of them, and the cause for the rest is not known. This sample is represented by 90,000 or so clones; nearly 70% of them were singletons. About 14% of the sample lies in the top ten. The sample taken for sequencing was PBMCs. All receptors derive from a woman aged 45-65 years in good health and CMV-seropositive.

The chain joins TRBV5-6 to TRBJ2-7, with TRBD2 identical over 10 bases. Germline values: CDR1 SGHDT, CDR2 YYEEEE. This CDR3 has 15 residues. Trimming cost V 4 bases and J 2 bases; bases outside gene matches: 6. The CDR3 sequence: CASSEILAGPYEQYF. Here the CDR3 DNA reads TGTGCCAGCAGCGAAATACTAGCGGGACCCTACGAGCAGTACTTC.

This chain uses TRBV25-1 with TRBJ2-1; 11 positions agree with TRBD2. With V trimmed by 7 bases and J by 5 bases, 1 base remained unmatched. The germline gives CDR1 MGHDK, CDR2 SYGVNS. The CDR3 has 13 amino acids. CDR3 coding DNA: TGTGCCAGCACGGGACTAGCGGACAATGAGCAGTTCTTC. Amino acids: CASTGLADNEQFF. The variable domain in full, with the rest retrieved from reference TRBV25-1 and TRBJ2-1, is EADIYQTPRYLVIGTGKKITLECSQTMGHDKMYWYQQDPGMELHLIHYSYGVNSTEKGDLSSESTVSRIRTEHFPLTLESARPSHTSQYLCASTGLADNEQFFGPGTRLTVL.

The chain joins TRBV5-4 to TRBJ1-1; no reliable D call. The germline gives CDR1 SGHNT, CDR2 YYREEE (reference sequence). CDR3 length: 18 residues. V was shortened by 4 bases and J by 1 base, with 23 bases between the two germline ends. CDR3 nucleotide sequence: TGTGCCAGCAGCAAGTTTGTCGGCCCGGGTTTACAGAACACTGAAGCTTTCTTT. Protein: CASSKFVGPGLQNTEAFF. The full variable domain, with the rest looked up from reference TRBV5-4 and TRBJ1-1, is ETGVTQSPTHLIKTRGQQVTLRCSSQSGHNTVSWYQQALGQGPQFIFQYYREEENGRGNFPPRFSGLQFPNYSSELNVNALELDDSALYLCASSKFVGPGLQNTEAFFGQGTRLTVV.

The rearrangement uses TRBV5-6 and TRBJ2-1; D might be TRBD1 (7 bases). Germline lookup yields CDR1 SGHDT and CDR2 YYEEEE. The CDR3 length is 12 residues. Trimming stripped 4 bases from V and 15 bases from J, with 17 bases between. CDR3 DNA: TGTGCCAGCAGCCAGGGGGGCCCGCCGTGGTTCTTC. It is translated as CASSQGGPPWFF.

CDR3 amino acids: CASSFNPEGQGGNEQFF. In nucleotides, the CDR3 is TGTGCCAGCAGCTTCAACCCCGAGGGACAGGGAGGGAATGAGCAGTTCTTC. The V call is TRBV9, the J call TRBJ2-1; 9 bases align to TRBD1. V was pared by 4 bases and J by 7 bases, with 15 bases of the junction left unmatched. Germline values: CDR1 SGDLS, CDR2 YYNGEE. The CDR3 spans 17 residues.

V usage is TRBV5-6 and J usage is TRBJ1-2; 7 bases match TRBD1. Germline V CDR1 and CDR2: SGHDT, YYEEEE. This CDR3 has 13 residues. With 4 bases clipped from V and 6 bases from J, the junction kept 6 bases outside the gene matches. CDR3: CASSLTGSDGYTF. In DNA form, the CDR3 reads TGTGCCAGCAGCCTGACAGGGTCGGATGGCTACACCTTC.

CDR3 region: CASSLAGGGNEKLFF. The CDR3 DNA sequence: TGCGCCAGCAGCTTGGCGGGCGGAGGGAATGAAAAACTGTTTTTT. V is TRBV5-1 and J is TRBJ1-4; D unclear. Trimming took off 0 bases at V and 5 bases at J, with 11 bases between the two ends. CDR1 is SGHRS and CDR2 is YFSETQ in the germline V gene. This CDR3 comprises 15 residues.

In this sample, this clone turned up a few times. The gene calls are TRBV19 and TRBJ2-7; D gene unclear. In germline, CDR1 is LNHDA, CDR2 SQIVND (reference sequence). The CDR3 spans 16 residues. Trimming took 7 bases from V and 13 from J, leaving 32 bases between them. In DNA form, the CDR3 reads TGTGCCAGTACCGAAAAACCCCCGGTCATCCTATCGGCTAGATACTTC. It encodes CASTEKPPVILSARYF. The whole variable domain, remainder taken from reference TRBV19 and TRBJ2-7, is DGGITQSPKYLFRKEGQNVTLSCEQNLNHDAMYWYRQDPGQGLRLIYYSQIVNDFQKGDIAEGYSVSREKKESFPLTVTSAQKNPTAFYLCASTEKPPVILSARYFGPGTRLTVT.